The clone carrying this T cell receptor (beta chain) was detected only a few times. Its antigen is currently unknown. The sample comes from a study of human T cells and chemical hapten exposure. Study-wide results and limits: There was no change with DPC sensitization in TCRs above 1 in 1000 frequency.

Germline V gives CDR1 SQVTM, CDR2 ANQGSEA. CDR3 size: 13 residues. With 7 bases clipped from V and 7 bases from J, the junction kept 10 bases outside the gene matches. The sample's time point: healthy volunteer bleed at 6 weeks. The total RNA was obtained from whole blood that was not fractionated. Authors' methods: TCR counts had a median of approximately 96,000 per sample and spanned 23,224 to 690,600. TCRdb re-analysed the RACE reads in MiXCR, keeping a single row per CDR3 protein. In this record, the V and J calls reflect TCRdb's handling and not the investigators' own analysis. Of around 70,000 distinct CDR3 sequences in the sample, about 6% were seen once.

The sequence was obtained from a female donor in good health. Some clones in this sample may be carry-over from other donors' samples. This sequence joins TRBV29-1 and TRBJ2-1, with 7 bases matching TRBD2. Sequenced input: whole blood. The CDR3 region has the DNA TGCAGCGCCGGAGCGGGAAGTGGGAATGAGCAGTTCTTC. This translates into CSAGAGSGNEQFF.